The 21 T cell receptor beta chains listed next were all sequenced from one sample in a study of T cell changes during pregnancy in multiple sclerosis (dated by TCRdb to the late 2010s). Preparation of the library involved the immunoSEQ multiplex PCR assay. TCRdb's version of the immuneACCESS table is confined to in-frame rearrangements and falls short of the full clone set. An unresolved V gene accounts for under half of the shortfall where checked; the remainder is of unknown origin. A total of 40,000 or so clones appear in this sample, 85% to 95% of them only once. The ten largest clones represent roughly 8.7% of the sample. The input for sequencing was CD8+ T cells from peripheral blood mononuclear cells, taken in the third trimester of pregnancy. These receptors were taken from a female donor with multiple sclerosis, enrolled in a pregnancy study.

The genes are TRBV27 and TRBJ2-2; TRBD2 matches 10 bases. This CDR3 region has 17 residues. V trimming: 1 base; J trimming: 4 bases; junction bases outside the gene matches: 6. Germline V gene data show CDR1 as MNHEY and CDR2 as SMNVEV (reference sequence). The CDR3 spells CASSLLGASGGTGELFF. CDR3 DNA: TGTGCCAGCAGTTTATTAGGGGCTAGCGGGGGCACCGGGGAGCTGTTTTTT.

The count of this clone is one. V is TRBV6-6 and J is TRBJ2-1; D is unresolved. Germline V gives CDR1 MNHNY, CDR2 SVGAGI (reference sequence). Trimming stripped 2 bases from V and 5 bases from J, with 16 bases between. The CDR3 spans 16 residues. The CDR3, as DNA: TGTGCCAGCAGTTACGCCACCGCCTATCCTCACAATGAGCAGTTCTTC. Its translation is CASSYATAYPHNEQFF.

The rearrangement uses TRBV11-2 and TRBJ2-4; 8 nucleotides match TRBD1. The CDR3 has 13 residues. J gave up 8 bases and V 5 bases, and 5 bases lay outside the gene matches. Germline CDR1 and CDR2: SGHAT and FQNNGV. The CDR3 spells CASSHGQGDIQYF. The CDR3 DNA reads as TGTGCCAGCAGCCATGGACAGGGAGACATTCAGTACTTC.

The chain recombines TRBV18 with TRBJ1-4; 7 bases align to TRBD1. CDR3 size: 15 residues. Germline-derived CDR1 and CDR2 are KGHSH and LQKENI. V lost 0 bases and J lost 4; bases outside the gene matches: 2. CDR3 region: CASSPPGTDNEKLFF. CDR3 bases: TGTGCCAGCTCACCACCGGGGACAGATAATGAAAAACTGTTTTTT.

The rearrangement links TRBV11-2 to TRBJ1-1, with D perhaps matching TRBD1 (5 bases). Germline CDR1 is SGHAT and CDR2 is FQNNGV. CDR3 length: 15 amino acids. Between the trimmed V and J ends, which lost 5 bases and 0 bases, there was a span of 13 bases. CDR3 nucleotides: TGTGCCAGCAGCCCCGACAGTTACATGAACACTGAAGCTTTCTTT. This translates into CASSPDSYMNTEAFF. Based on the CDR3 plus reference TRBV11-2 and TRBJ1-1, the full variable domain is EAGVAQSPRYKIIEKRQSVAFWCNPISGHATLYWYQQILGQGPKLLIQFQNNGVVDDSQLPKDRFSAERLKGVDSTLKIQPAKLEDSAVYLCASSPDSYMNTEAFFGQGTRLTVV.

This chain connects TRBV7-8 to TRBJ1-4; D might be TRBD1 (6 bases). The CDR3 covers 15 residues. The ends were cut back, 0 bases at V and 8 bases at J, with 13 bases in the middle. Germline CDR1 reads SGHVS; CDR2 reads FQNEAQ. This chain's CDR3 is CASSLATGWREKLFF. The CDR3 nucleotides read TGTGCCAGCAGCTTAGCGACAGGATGGAGGGAAAAACTGTTTTTT.

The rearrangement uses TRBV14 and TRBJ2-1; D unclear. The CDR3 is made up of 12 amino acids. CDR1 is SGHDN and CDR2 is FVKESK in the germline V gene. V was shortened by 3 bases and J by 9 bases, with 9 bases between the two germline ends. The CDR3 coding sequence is TGTGCCAGCAGCCACTTGTCCCCTGAGCAGTTCTTC. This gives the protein CASSHLSPEQFF.

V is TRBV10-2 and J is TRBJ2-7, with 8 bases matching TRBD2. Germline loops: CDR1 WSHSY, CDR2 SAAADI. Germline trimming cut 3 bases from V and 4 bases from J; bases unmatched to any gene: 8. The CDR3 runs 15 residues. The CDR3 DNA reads TGCGCCAGCAGTGAACCGGGACTAGGGAGGTACGAGCAGTACTTC. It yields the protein CASSEPGLGRYEQYF.

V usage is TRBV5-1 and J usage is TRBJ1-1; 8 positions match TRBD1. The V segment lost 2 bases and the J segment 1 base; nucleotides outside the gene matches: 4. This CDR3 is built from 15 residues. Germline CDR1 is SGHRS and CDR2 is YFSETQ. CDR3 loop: CASSLSQGANTEAFF. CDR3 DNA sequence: TGCGCCAGCAGCTTATCTCAGGGGGCGAACACTGAAGCTTTCTTT.

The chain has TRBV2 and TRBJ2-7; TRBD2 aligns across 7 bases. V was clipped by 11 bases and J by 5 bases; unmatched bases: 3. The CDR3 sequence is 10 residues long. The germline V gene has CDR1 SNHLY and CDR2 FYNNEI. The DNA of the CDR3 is TGTGCCCAGGCGGGAGACGAGCAGTACTTC. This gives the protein CAQAGDEQYF.

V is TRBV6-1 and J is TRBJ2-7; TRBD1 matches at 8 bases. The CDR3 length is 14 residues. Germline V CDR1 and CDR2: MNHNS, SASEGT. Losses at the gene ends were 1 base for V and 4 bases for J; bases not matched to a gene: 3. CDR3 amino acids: CASSEVGQVYEQYF. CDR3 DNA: TGTGCCAGCAGTGAAGTGGGACAGGTATACGAGCAGTACTTC.

In DNA form, the CDR3 reads TGTGCCAGCAGTTCTACCGCCTTGTCACCCCTCCACTTT. It yields the protein CASSSTALSPLHF. The gene calls are TRBV27 and TRBJ1-6; D is unresolved. Germline V gene lookup returns CDR1 MNHEY and CDR2 SMNVEV (reference sequence). CDR3 size: 13 residues. Trimming pared 4 bases from V and 10 bases from J, leaving 11 bases between.

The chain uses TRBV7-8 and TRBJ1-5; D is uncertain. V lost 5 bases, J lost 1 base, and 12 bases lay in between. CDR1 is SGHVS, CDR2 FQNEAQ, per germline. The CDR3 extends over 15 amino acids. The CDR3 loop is CASSPPPQSNQPQHF. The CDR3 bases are TGTGCCAGCAGCCCGCCCCCCCAGAGCAATCAGCCCCAGCATTTT.

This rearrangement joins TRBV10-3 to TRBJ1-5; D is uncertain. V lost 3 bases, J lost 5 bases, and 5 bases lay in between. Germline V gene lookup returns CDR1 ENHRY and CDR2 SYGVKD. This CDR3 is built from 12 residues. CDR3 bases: TGTGCCATCAGTGAAGGAGATCAGCCCCAGCATTTT. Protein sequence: CAISEGDQPQHF.

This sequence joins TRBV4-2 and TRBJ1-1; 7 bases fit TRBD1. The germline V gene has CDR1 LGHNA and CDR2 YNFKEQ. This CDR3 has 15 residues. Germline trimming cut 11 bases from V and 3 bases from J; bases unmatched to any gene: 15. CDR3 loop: CASLITGAGDTEAFF. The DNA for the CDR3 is TGTGCCTCCCTAATTACAGGGGCTGGTGACACTGAAGCTTTCTTT.

CDR3 loop: CASSLVGGQINEKLFF. The CDR3 DNA follows: TGTGCCAGCAGCTTAGTAGGGGGACAGATTAATGAAAAACTGTTTTTT. The chain combines TRBV11-2 with TRBJ1-4; 7 bases map to TRBD1. V shed 1 base and J 4 bases; nucleotides not matched to a gene: 6. Germline CDR1 is SGHAT and CDR2 is FQNNGV. This CDR3 is built from 16 residues. Variable domain in full (rest from reference TRBV11-2 and TRBJ1-4): EAGVAQSPRYKIIEKRQSVAFWCNPISGHATLYWYQQILGQGPKLLIQFQNNGVVDDSQLPKDRFSAERLKGVDSTLKIQPAKLEDSAVYLCASSLVGGQINEKLFFGSGTQLSVL.

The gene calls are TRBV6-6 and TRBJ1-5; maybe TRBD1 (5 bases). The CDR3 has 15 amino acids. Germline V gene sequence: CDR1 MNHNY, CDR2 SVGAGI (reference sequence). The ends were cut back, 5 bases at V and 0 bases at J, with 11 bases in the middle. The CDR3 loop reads CASSHGTYSNQPQHF. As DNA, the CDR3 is TGTGCCAGCAGTCACGGGACTTATAGCAATCAGCCCCAGCATTTT.

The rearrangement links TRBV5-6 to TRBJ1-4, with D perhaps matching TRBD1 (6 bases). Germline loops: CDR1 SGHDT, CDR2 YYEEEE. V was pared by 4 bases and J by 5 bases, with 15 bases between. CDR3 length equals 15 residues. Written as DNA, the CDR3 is TGTGCCAGCAGCGTTGCGGGGGCAGGGAATGAAAAACTGTTTTTT. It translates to CASSVAGAGNEKLFF.

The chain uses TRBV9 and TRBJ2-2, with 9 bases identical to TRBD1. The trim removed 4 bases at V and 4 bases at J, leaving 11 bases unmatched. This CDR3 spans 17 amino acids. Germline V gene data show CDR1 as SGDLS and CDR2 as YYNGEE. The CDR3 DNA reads TGTGCCAGCAGCCTAAACCGGGGACAGGGAGGCACCGGGGAGCTGTTTTTT. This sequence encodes CASSLNRGQGGTGELFF. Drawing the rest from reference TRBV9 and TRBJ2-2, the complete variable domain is DSGVTQTPKHLITATGQRVTLRCSPRSGDLSVYWYQQSLDQGLQFLIQYYNGEERAKGNILERFSAQQFPDLHSELNLSSLELGDSALYFCASSLNRGQGGTGELFFGEGSRLTVL.

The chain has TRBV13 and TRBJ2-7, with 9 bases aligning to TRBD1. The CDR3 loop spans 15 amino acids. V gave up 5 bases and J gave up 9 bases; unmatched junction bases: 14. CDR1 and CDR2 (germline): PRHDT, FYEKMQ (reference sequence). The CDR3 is CASSLRTGEKRGQYF. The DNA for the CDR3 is TGTGCCAGCAGCCTCCGGACAGGGGAAAAGAGGGGGCAGTACTTC.

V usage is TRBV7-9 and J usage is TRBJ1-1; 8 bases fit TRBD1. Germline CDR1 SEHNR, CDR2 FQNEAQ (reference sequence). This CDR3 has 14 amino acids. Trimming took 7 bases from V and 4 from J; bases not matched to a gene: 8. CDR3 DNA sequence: TGTGCCAGCACCCCGGACAGGGTGATCACTGAAGCTTTCTTT. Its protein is CASTPDRVITEAFF.